These 20 T cell receptor beta chains were all obtained from the same sample, sequenced in a study of blood T cell repertoires in COVID-19. Produced via immunoSEQ multiplex PCR; TCRdb's table is partial and in-frame only. The sample consists of 150,000 to 200,000 clones, 70% to 90% of them appearing once. The sample consisted of peripheral blood. Receptors originate from a man in his 60s with acute or convalescent COVID-19.

The chain is built from TRBV11-2 and TRBJ1-5; a weak D match, TRBD1 (5 bases). The CDR3 is 15 amino acids. Germline loops: CDR1 SGHAT, CDR2 FQNNGV. V was clipped by 5 bases and J by 1 base, with 12 bases between them. CDR3 sequence: CASSRTGGSNQPQHF. The CDR3 bases are TGTGCCAGCAGCCGTACGGGGGGAAGCAATCAGCCCCAGCATTTT.

The chain is built from TRBV18 and TRBJ2-3, with D unclear. The CDR3 sequence is 16 residues long. Germline V gene lookup returns CDR1 KGHSH and CDR2 LQKENI. Trimming removed 4 bases from V and 1 base from J, with 15 bases in between. As DNA, the CDR3 is TGTGCCAGCTCACTCACCCCTAGTCTCGGCACAGATACGCAGTATTTT. Its protein is CASSLTPSLGTDTQYF.

The J gene is TRBJ1-2, the V gene TRBV5-6, with TRBD1 identical over 8 bases. Trimming at V came to 0 bases and at J to 1 base, leaving 5 bases not matched to a gene. Germline V lookup: CDR1 SGHDT, CDR2 YYEEEE. The CDR3 loop spans 16 amino acids. The DNA of the CDR3 is TGTGCCAGCAGCTTGGGGGACAGGATTATTAACTATGGCTACACCTTC. It yields the protein CASSLGDRIINYGYTF.

The gene calls are TRBV24-1 and TRBJ1-3; unclear D gene. Trimming stripped 8 bases from V and 0 bases from J, with 22 bases between. Per germline, CDR1 KGHDR and CDR2 SFDVKD. This CDR3 is built from 18 residues. Here the CDR3 reads CATTLRPPKDISGNTIYF. CDR3 nucleotide sequence: TGTGCCACCACCCTAAGGCCGCCCAAAGACATCTCTGGAAACACCATATATTTT.

The chain combines TRBV4-1 with TRBJ2-1; 9 positions agree with TRBD2. Germline V gene data show CDR1 as MGHRA and CDR2 as YSYEKL. CDR3 length: 15 residues. Germline trimming cut 3 bases from V and 3 bases from J; bases unmatched to any gene: 3. DNA for the CDR3: TGCGCCAGCAGCCAGCGGACTAGCGACTACAATGAGCAGTTCTTC. Amino acid sequence: CASSQRTSDYNEQFF.

This chain connects TRBV18 to TRBJ2-7; no clear D gene. With 2 bases removed from V and 1 base from J, the gap between germline ends came to 3 bases. Germline V gene data show CDR1 as KGHSH and CDR2 as LQKENI. The CDR3 is made up of 12 amino acids. CDR3 coding DNA: TGTGCCAGCTCACCAGAGTCCTACGAGCAGTACTTC. Amino acid sequence: CASSPESYEQYF.

This clone is a singleton in its sample. The chain uses TRBV27 and TRBJ2-7, with D possibly being TRBD1 (6 bases). V was clipped by 1 base and J by 0 bases, with 10 bases between them. Germline V gene data show CDR1 as MNHEY and CDR2 as SMNVEV (reference sequence). CDR3 length: 15 amino acids. CDR3 amino acids: CASSLFTGSSYEQYF. CDR3 DNA: TGTGCCAGCAGTTTATTTACAGGGAGCTCCTACGAGCAGTACTTC.

The rearrangement joins TRBV13 to TRBJ2-2, with a possible D match to TRBD2 (5 bases). The ends were cut back, 5 bases at V and 8 bases at J, with 15 bases in the middle. The CDR3 covers 14 residues. Per germline, CDR1 PRHDT and CDR2 FYEKMQ (reference sequence). For the CDR3, the DNA is TGTGCCAGCAGCCTCGGACTGCAAGGGGGGGAGCTGTTTTTT. The encoded protein is CASSLGLQGGELFF.

This sequence joins TRBV19 and TRBJ1-2, with TRBD1 matching over 8 bases. CDR1 is LNHDA, CDR2 SQIVND, per germline (reference sequence). The CDR3 length is 16 residues. V lost 6 bases, J lost 0 bases, and 9 bases stayed unmatched. Here the CDR3 reads CASSRQGATANYGYTF. The CDR3 DNA is TGTGCCAGTAGCCGGCAGGGGGCTACCGCTAACTATGGCTACACCTTC.

This chain joins TRBV11-2 and TRBJ2-1; D possibly corresponds to TRBD2 (6 bases). The CDR3 totals 15 residues. V gave up 5 bases and J gave up 4 bases, with 15 bases separating them. The V gene's germline CDR1 is SGHAT and CDR2 FQNNGV. Here the CDR3 reads CASSQKTRWYNEQFF. The CDR3 DNA reads TGTGCCAGCAGCCAGAAGACTAGATGGTACAATGAGCAGTTCTTC.

This chain links TRBV28 with TRBJ2-1, with TRBD2 as a possible D gene (5 bases). V was pared by 6 bases and J by 4 bases, with 19 bases between. The CDR3 loop spans 16 amino acids. In germline, CDR1 is MDHEN, CDR2 SYDVKM. CDR3 sequence reads: CASSPPGERMYNEQFF. The CDR3 coding sequence is TGTGCCAGCAGCCCCCCTGGGGAGCGGATGTACAATGAGCAGTTCTTC.

The CDR3 DNA sequence: TGTGCCAGCAGTTTCAGGGGGCCCACTGAAGCTTTCTTT. Amino acid sequence: CASSFRGPTEAFF. The V gene is TRBV3-1 (or the pseudogene TRBV3-2), the J gene TRBJ1-1, with TRBD1 matching over 8 bases. J gave up 4 bases and V 6 bases, and 4 bases lay outside the gene matches. Germline CDR1 is LGHDT and CDR2 is YNNKEL (reference sequence). CDR3 length equals 13 residues.

The chain links TRBV19 to TRBJ2-1; 9 nucleotides agree with TRBD1. Per germline, CDR1 LNHDA and CDR2 SQIVND (reference sequence). V dropped 10 bases and J dropped 4; count of bases not matched to a gene: 8. The CDR3 contains 14 residues. CDR3 sequence: CATKRQGEYNEQFF. Here the CDR3 DNA reads TGTGCCACTAAGCGACAGGGGGAGTACAATGAGCAGTTCTTC.

The chain combines TRBV7-6 with TRBJ2-2; the D gene is possibly TRBD2 (6 bases). Trimming took 8 bases from V and 7 from J, leaving 20 bases between them. CDR3 length equals 15 residues. Germline CDR1 reads SGHVS; CDR2 reads FNYEAQ. Here the CDR3 DNA reads TGTGCCAGCGAGGGCTACGGAGGGCCTAGCGGGGAGCTGTTTTTT. Protein sequence: CASEGYGGPSGELFF.

This sequence joins TRBV5-8 and TRBJ2-7; TRBD1 matches at 10 bases. The CDR3 runs 14 residues. Germline loops: CDR1 SGHTS, CDR2 YDEGEE. V shed 2 bases, J shed 6 bases, and the junction held 5 bases outside the gene matches. CDR3 nucleotides: TGTGCCAGCAGCTTTAGGGACAGGGGAGGCGAGCAGTACTTC. Encoded protein: CASSFRDRGGEQYF. Together with reference TRBV5-8 and TRBJ2-7, the CDR3 gives the full variable domain: EAGVTQSPTHLIKTRGQQATLRCSPISGHTSVYWYQQALGLGLQFLLWYDEGEERNRGNFPPRFSGRQFPNYSSELNVNALELEDSALYLCASSFRDRGGEQYFGPGTRLTVT.

This chain links TRBV6-2 or TRBV6-3 with TRBJ2-6, with a tentative D call TRBD2 (5 bases). CDR1 is MNHEY, CDR2 SVGEGT, per germline. The germline V and J ends were trimmed by 2 bases and 1 base, with 15 bases remaining between them. The CDR3 runs 18 residues. This CDR3 reads CASSYTSSTGSGANVLTF. Written as DNA, the CDR3 is TGTGCCAGCAGTTACACCAGCTCAACGGGATCTGGGGCCAACGTCCTGACTTTC.

The chain uses TRBV15 and TRBJ2-7, with TRBD1 identical over 8 bases. The germline V gene has CDR1 LNHNV and CDR2 YYDKDF (reference sequence). V was pared by 5 bases and J by 2 bases, with 11 bases of the junction left unmatched. The CDR3 runs to 16 residues. CDR3 nucleotides: TGTGCCACCAGCCTGGTCGGGACAGGTCGAACCTACGAGCAGTACTTC. This gives the protein CATSLVGTGRTYEQYF.

This chain connects TRBV10-3 to TRBJ2-1; TRBD2 aligns across 8 bases. Germline-derived CDR1 and CDR2 are ENHRY and SYGVKD. This CDR3 has 16 amino acids. Unmatched junction bases numbered 6, after V lost 5 bases and J lost 0 bases. This CDR3 reads CAISILAVSSYNEQFF. The CDR3 coding sequence is TGTGCCATCAGTATACTAGCGGTGAGCTCCTACAATGAGCAGTTCTTC.

This clone came up a few times. The DNA for the CDR3 is TGTGCCAGCAGCTGGCAGACAGCCGAAGCTTTCTTT. It specifies CASSWQTAEAFF. The rearrangement links TRBV7-9 to TRBJ1-1; weak D call: TRBD1 (5 bases). Germline CDR1 and CDR2: SEHNR and FQNEAQ (reference sequence). Trimming stripped 4 bases from V and 8 bases from J, with 11 bases between. The CDR3 has 12 amino acids.

The chain combines TRBV19 with TRBJ1-1; D is possibly TRBD1 (6 bases). Germline CDR1 is LNHDA and CDR2 is SQIVND (reference sequence). The ends were cut back, 7 bases at V and 11 bases at J, with 26 bases in the middle. This CDR3 is 15 amino acids long. This CDR3 reads CASTSQASGGRRAFF. Written as DNA, the CDR3 is TGTGCCAGTACCTCCCAGGCGTCCGGGGGGCGCCGGGCTTTCTTT. Based on the CDR3 plus reference TRBV19 and TRBJ1-1, the full variable domain is DGGITQSPKYLFRKEGQNVTLSCEQNLNHDAMYWYRQDPGQGLRLIYYSQIVNDFQKGDIAEGYSVSREKKESFPLTVTSAQKNPTAFYLCASTSQASGGRRAFFGQGTRLTVV.